The rows below give T cell receptor beta chains drawn from one sample of a study of response to subunit inactivated influenza vaccine. TCRdb reprocessed the RT-PCR reads with MiXCR, giving one entry per CDR3 protein. Among hundreds of thousands of distinct CDR3 sequences listed, 12% to 15% were seen once. The specimen was PBMCs from blood, collected less than 15 days before vaccination. The receptors come from a man aged 50 to 60 who received an inactivated influenza vaccine. The CDR3 runs from the conserved cysteine through the conserved F or W. A D gene is named only where the DNA matches it firmly. Clone size is stated in some rows and not others, as once, few, many or a class when expanded.

abundance,d_gene,v_gene,j_gene,CDR3nt,CDR3aa
-,TRBD2,TRBV3-1,TRBJ2-7,TGTGCCAGCAGCCGAGCGGGGGGATTGGACGAGCAGTACTTC,CASSRAGGLDEQYF
few,-,TRBV28,TRBJ1-2,TGTGCCAGCAGGAGAACAGGGCGGGGCTACACCTTC,CASRRTGRGYTF
-,TRBD1,TRBV4-2,TRBJ2-2,TGTGCCAGCAGCCAAGGGGCAGGGGGGAACACCGGGGAGCTGTTTTTT,CASSQGAGGNTGELFF
-,-,TRBV15,TRBJ1-6,TGTGCCACCAGCAAAGATCTTCGGAATTCACCCCTCCACTTT,CATSKDLRNSPLHF
few,-,TRBV20-1,TRBJ2-3,TGCAGTGCTCCTTCTTTGGATACGCAGTATTTT,CSAPSLDTQYF
few,-,TRBV6-1,TRBJ1-1,TGTGCCAGCAGTCCATCCCGGGCAGCAAACACTGAAGCTTTCTTT,CASSPSRAANTEAFF
many,TRBD2,TRBV15,TRBJ2-1,TGTGCCACCAGCAGATTCGAAGGGGTAGCGGGGGGGAATGAGCAGTTCTTC,CATSRFEGVAGGNEQFF
few,-,TRBV13,TRBJ1-4,TGTGCCAGCAGCCAACAGGGCGCTTCGGGGAAACTGTTTTTT,CASSQQGASGKLFF
-,-,TRBV12-3/TRBV12-4,TRBJ2-5,TGTGCCAGCAACAGGGCGTCAGAGACCCAGTACTTC,CASNRASETQYF
few,-,TRBV14,TRBJ2-1,TGTGCCAGCAGCCAAGTGCGGGGATTCTCCTACAATGAGCAGTTCTTC,CASSQVRGFSYNEQFF
-,-,TRBV2,TRBJ2-1,TGTGCCAGCAGTGACAGTGGGGCATACAATGAGCAGTTCTTC,CASSDSGAYNEQFF
few,-,TRBV20-1,TRBJ1-5,TGCAGTGCTAGTAGGGGATCTGGGGGCAATCAGCCCCAGCATTTT,CSASRGSGGNQPQHF
many,-,TRBV20-1,TRBJ2-3,TGCAGTGCGGATCTGCGGGATAGCACAGATACGCAGTATTTT,CSADLRDSTDTQYF
-,-,TRBV20-1,TRBJ1-5,TGCAGTGCTAGAACTAGCAATCAGCCCCAGCATTTT,CSARTSNQPQHF
-,TRBD2,TRBV11-2,TRBJ2-1,TGTGCCAGCAGCTCCACAGGACTAGCGGACTACAATGAGCAGTTCTTC,CASSSTGLADYNEQFF
few,-,TRBV12-3/TRBV12-4,TRBJ2-7,TGTGCCAGCAGTCGGGACACCAACTCCTACGAGCAGTACTTC,CASSRDTNSYEQYF
few,-,TRBV6-1,TRBJ2-2,TGTGCCAGCAGGACTCAGGGGGGAATAAACACCGGGGAGCTGTTTTTT,CASRTQGGINTGELFF
few,-,TRBV21-1,TRBJ1-1,TGTGCCAGCAGCAACCTGACAGCGGTGAACACTGAAGCTTTCTTT,CASSNLTAVNTEAFF
-,TRBD2,TRBV20-1,TRBJ2-7,TGCAGTGCACAGAGCGGGAGGACCGACGAGCAGTACTTC,CSAQSGRTDEQYF
-,TRBD1,TRBV28,TRBJ2-6,TGTGCCAGCTGCTCATCCGGACAGGGGGCTTCTGGGGCCAACGTCCTGACTTTC,CASCSSGQGASGANVLTF
few,TRBD1,TRBV10-3,TRBJ2-2,TGTGCCATCAGTGCTGGGACAGGGGCGAACACCGGGGAGCTGTTTTTT,CAISAGTGANTGELFF
few,-,TRBV20-1,TRBJ2-3,TGCAGTGCTAGTGGCGGCAGGGGGGTCACAGATACGCAGTATTTT,CSASGGRGVTDTQYF
many,TRBD1,TRBV6-1,TRBJ1-5,TGTGCCAGCAGAACCACTACAGGGGTGGGCAATCAGCCCCAGCATTTT,CASRTTTGVGNQPQHF
-,-,TRBV7-2,TRBJ2-1,TGTGCCAGCAGCTTCCCTAGCTCCTACAATGAGCAGTTCTTC,CASSFPSSYNEQFF
-,TRBD2,TRBV4-1,TRBJ2-3,TGCGCCAGCAGCCGGATAGGACTAGCGGGGCCAGATACGCAGTATTTT,CASSRIGLAGPDTQYF
-,TRBD1,TRBV28,TRBJ2-5,TGTGCCAGCAGTTTACCCCAGGGACAGGGTTGGAAGACCCAGTACTTC,CASSLPQGQGWKTQYF
-,-,TRBV20-1,TRBJ2-3,TGCAGTGCGGGAGCGGAGAGGATATTGAGCACAGATACGCAGTATTTT,CSAGAERILSTDTQYF
few,-,TRBV7-9,TRBJ2-5,TGTGCCAGCAGCCTGACCAGCCTGCGGGAGACCCAGTACTTC,CASSLTSLRETQYF
few,TRBD2,TRBV20-1,TRBJ2-1,TGCAGTGCACCGGGACTAGTTGAGGGTGAGCAGTTCTTC,CSAPGLVEGEQFF
-,-,TRBV19,TRBJ2-5,TGTGCCAGTAGTATAGACAGAGGTAGAGAGACCCAGTACTTC,CASSIDRGRETQYF
few,TRBD2,TRBV3-1,TRBJ2-5,TGTGCCAGCAGCCCGCCGGGACTATTAGAGACCCAGTACTTC,CASSPPGLLETQYF
-,-,TRBV12-3/TRBV12-4,TRBJ2-1,TGTGCCAGCAGGGGTGCTACGACCATTACATCCTACAATGAGCAGTTCTTC,CASRGATTITSYNEQFF
-,-,TRBV21-1,TRBJ1-6,TGTGCCACCGACGTTCTCCTGAGGGGCCGCGGGAAGCCCCTCCACTTT,CATDVLLRGRGKPLHF
few,TRBD1,TRBV3-1,TRBJ2-1,TGTGCCAGCAGCCAGGGTTCCGGGACAGGGCCCTACAATGAGCAGTTCTTC,CASSQGSGTGPYNEQFF
few,-,TRBV12-3/TRBV12-4,TRBJ1-6,TGTGCCAGCAGTTCGTCTGTGGGGCTACACTCACCCCTCCACTTT,CASSSSVGLHSPLHF
-,-,TRBV20-1,TRBJ1-5,TGCAGTGCTAGAGATCAGAGAGGGGGTCGACAGCCCCAGCATTTT,CSARDQRGGRQPQHF
many,-,TRBV7-2,TRBJ1-1,TGTGCCAGCAGCTCAGTACATGGGGTAAACACTGAAGCTTTCTTT,CASSSVHGVNTEAFF